This T cell receptor beta chain originates from a study of cytotoxic CD8 clonotypes in ibrutinib-treated CLL. Trimming shortened V by 4 bases and J by 0 bases, and 13 bases separated the two germline ends. Germline CDR1 and CDR2: LNHDA and SQIVND (reference sequence). This CDR3 comprises 15 residues. Assay used: immunoSEQ multiplex PCR; TCRdb lists only in-frame clones, some missing. Seen here are some 200,000 clones, more than 65% observed once, and the top ten hold about 6%. The receptor was derived from a human donor with chronic lymphocytic leukemia. This chain uses TRBV19 with TRBJ2-7; no definite D call. The sample here was PBMCs, taken after 12 months of ibrutinib treatment. CDR3: CASSRPHGSSYEQYF. Here the CDR3 DNA reads TGTGCCAGTAGTAGGCCACACGGAAGCTCCTACGAGCAGTACTTC.